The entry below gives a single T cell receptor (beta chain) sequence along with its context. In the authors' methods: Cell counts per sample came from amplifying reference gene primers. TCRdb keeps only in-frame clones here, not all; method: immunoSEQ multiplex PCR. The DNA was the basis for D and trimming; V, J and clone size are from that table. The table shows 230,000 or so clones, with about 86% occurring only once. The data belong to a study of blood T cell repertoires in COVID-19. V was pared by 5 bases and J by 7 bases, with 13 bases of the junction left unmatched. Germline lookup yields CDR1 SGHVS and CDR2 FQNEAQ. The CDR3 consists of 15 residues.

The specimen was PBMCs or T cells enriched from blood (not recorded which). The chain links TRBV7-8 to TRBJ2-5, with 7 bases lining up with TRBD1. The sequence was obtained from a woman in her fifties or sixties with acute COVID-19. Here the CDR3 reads CASSRGQDRGGTQYF. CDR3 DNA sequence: TGTGCCAGCAGCCGTGGACAGGATCGAGGTGGGACCCAGTACTTC.